The 2 T cell receptor beta chains in this list originate from one sample, sequenced in a study of T cells after yellow fever vaccination (dated 2019 in TCRdb). The library was made by 5' RACE. Instrument on record: Illumina NovaSeq 6000. The raw public data were reprocessed by TCRdb itself: fastp quality trimming at Q25, MiXCR clonotype calling, in-frame beta chains only. Rows with one shared CDR3 protein collapse into an entry with the most common genes and DNA. The sample table records 150,000 or so distinct CDR3 sequences; 9.3% of these occur just once. The top ten hold about a third of the sample. According to the study, the label for this sample's treatment or condition signals: live attenuated yellow fever vaccine strain. The starting material was CD8+ T cells sorted from PBMCs, obtained 45 days after the yellow fever booster vaccination. The receptors here all came from a man aged 18 to 30 who received the YFV17D yellow fever vaccine.

This clonotype was seen ten or more times. The rearrangement uses TRBV11-2 and TRBJ1-1; tentative D call: TRBD1 (5 bases). The length of the CDR3 is 15 residues. The V gene lost 1 base and the J gene lost 4 bases, with 13 bases spanning the gap. Germline CDR1 SGHAT, CDR2 FQNNGV. CDR3 loop: CASSLGGGIFTEAFF. CDR3 nucleotide sequence: TGTGCCAGCAGCTTAGGTGGGGGGATCTTCACTGAAGCTTTCTTT.

This clonotype was counted at least ten times. The chain is built from TRBV12-3 or TRBV12-4 and TRBJ2-3; D ambiguous. The CDR3 extends over 12 amino acids. V lost 6 bases to trimming and J lost 6 bases, with 10 bases between them. Here the CDR3 reads CASRRPGDTQYF. The CDR3, as DNA: TGTGCCAGCAGGCGACCTGGCGATACGCAGTATTTT.